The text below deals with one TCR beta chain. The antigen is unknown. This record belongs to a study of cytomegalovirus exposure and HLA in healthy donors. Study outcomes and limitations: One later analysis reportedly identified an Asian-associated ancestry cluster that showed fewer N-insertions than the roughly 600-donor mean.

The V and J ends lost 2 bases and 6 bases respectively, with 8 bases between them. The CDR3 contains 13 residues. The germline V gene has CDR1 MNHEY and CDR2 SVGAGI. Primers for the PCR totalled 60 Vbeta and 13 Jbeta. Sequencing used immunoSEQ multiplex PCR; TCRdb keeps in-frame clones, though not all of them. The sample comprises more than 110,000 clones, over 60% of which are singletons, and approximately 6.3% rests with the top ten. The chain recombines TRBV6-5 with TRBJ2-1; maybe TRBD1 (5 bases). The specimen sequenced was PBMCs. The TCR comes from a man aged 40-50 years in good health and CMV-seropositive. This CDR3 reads CASSYVQGNEQFF. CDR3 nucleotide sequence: TGTGCCAGCAGTTACGTTCAGGGCAATGAGCAGTTCTTC.